This T cell receptor beta chain comes out of a study of T cells after yellow fever vaccination. This clonotype was picked up many times. MiXCR, applied by TCRdb to the 5' RACE reads, yields one record per CDR3 protein. Of about 22,000 distinct CDR3 sequences listed, 4% to 6% are singletons. This CDR3 is built from 20 residues. Trimming took 2 bases from V and 0 from J, leaving 20 bases between them. The germline V gene encodes CDR1 MNHNS and CDR2 SASEGT. The chain employs TRBV6-1 and TRBJ2-6; D gene uncertain. Specimen: PBMCs, either bulk or a sorted T-cell subset (CD4+, CD8+, memory, or dextramer-sorted; not recorded which), collected 45 days after the first yellow fever vaccination. This receptor was identified in a man between 18 and 29 years old who received the YFV17D yellow fever vaccine. Written as DNA, the CDR3 is TGTGCCAGCAGTGAAAGTTTAACGCAAGTCCATTTCTCTGGGGCCAACGTCCTGACTTTC. Protein sequence: CASSESLTQVHFSGANVLTF.